The clone carrying this T cell receptor (beta chain) occurred many times. The authors prepared the TCRbeta library with unique molecular identifiers. TCRdb recomputed calls from the PCR reads with MiXCR, one row per CDR3 protein. The sample shows some 75,000 distinct CDR3 sequences, approximately 7.4% of them seen only once. Germline V CDR1 and CDR2: KGHSH, LQKENI. V lost 6 bases to trimming and J lost 7 bases, with 6 bases between them. The CDR3 covers 11 residues. These data belong to a study of T-cell reconstitution after alpha-beta-depleted transplantation in children. Sequencing was performed on PBMCs from the stem cell graft donor, taken from the stem cell graft. The receptor's source is a human donor who donated a stem cell graft to a child with acute lymphoblastic leukemia. The chain links TRBV18 to TRBJ2-2, with D unclear. This chain's CDR3 is CASSTGGELFF. CDR3 coding DNA: TGTGCCAGCTCTACGGGCGGGGAGCTGTTTTTT.